This record covers a single T cell receptor (beta chain). Its target is not known. The source of the sample is a study of neurological immune-mediated disorders. Study-wide results and caveats: Private repertoires in all groups were suggested by the absence of shared CDR3 amino acid sequences among expanded clones across subjects.

Sample time point: longitudinal time-point 2. PBMCs stored at -80 C, 2 million in total, were the source of the unsorted libraries. With 10-nucleotide random UMIs included, cDNA was synthesized by 5'RACE. TCRdb ran MiXCR on the 5' RACE reads and lists one entry per CDR3 protein. The repertoire has around 50,000 distinct CDR3 sequences, around 13% of them found once; the top ten carry roughly 4.3%. V was cut by 9 bases and J by 2 bases, with 13 bases left in between. The CDR3 totals 13 residues. The sequencing sample was made of PBMCs. The chain recombines TRBV12-3 or TRBV12-4 with TRBJ1-2; D ambiguous. The sequence derives from a male donor with HTLV-1-associated myelopathy (HAM/TSP). The CDR3 sequence is CASKGGSNYGYTF. The CDR3 DNA reads TGTGCCAGTAAGGGAGGCTCAAACTATGGCTACACCTTC.